This is a list of T cell receptor beta chains from one sample in a study of post-analysis software for immune sequencing data. From the PCR reads, TCRdb called clonotypes with MiXCR, one entry per CDR3 protein. The sample has about 200,000 distinct CDR3 sequences; around 29% are singletons. What was sequenced was blood. All receptors come from a girl under 18 with multiple sclerosis. Each CDR3 is given with its conserved first and last residue. D genes are given only for firm matches. Where a row states a size, it is once, few, many or the class of an expanded clone; other rows omit it.

D,V,size,J,CDR3,DNA
-,TRBV15,-,TRBJ2-1,CATSRYSSYNERFF,TGTGCCACCAGCAGATACAGCTCCTACAATGAGCGGTTCTTC
-,TRBV20-1,many,TRBJ2-5,CSARRRETQYF,TGCAGTGCTAGAAGGCGAGAGACCCAGTACTTC
TRBD1,TRBV27,few,TRBJ1-1,CASGTGYTEAFF,TGTGCCAGCGGGACAGGGTACACTGAAGCTTTCTTT
-,TRBV20-1,-,TRBJ2-3,CSARGVGGTGPMQLDRTDTQYF,TGCAGTGCTAGAGGGGTCGGGGGGACAGGCCCCATGCAACTTGATCGGACAGATACGCAGTATTTT
-,TRBV16,many,TRBJ2-5,CASSQWGEETQYF,TGTGCCAGCAGCCAATGGGGAGAAGAGACCCAGTACTTC
TRBD1,TRBV20-1,-,TRBJ1-1,CSARDGTGFEAFF,TGCAGTGCTAGAGATGGGACAGGGTTTGAAGCTTTCTTT
-,TRBV29-1,-,TRBJ1-1,CSVVSTAEAFF,TGCAGCGTTGTATCTACAGCCGAAGCTTTCTTT
-,TRBV29-1,many,TRBJ2-5,CSVDIEQETQYF,TGCAGCGTTGATATCGAACAAGAGACCCAGTACTTC
TRBD2,TRBV29-1,-,TRBJ2-7,CSVGLTGGTGSYEQYF,TGCAGCGTCGGACTAACGGGAGGTACCGGCTCCTACGAGCAGTACTTC
TRBD2,TRBV28,-,TRBJ2-5,CASSLVPSGVPRATQYF,TGTGCCAGCAGTTTAGTTCCTAGCGGCGTTCCAAGAGCGACCCAGTACTTC
-,TRBV18,many,TRBJ2-7,CASSPEGLNSYEQYF,TGTGCCAGCTCACCCGAGGGGCTCAACTCCTACGAGCAGTACTTC
-,TRBV19,few,TRBJ1-2,CATAPTGDYGYTF,TGTGCCACCGCTCCGACTGGGGATTATGGCTACACCTTC
-,TRBV20-1,many,TRBJ2-5,CSATWGETQYF,TGCAGTGCTACTTGGGGTGAGACCCAGTACTTC
-,TRBV28,-,TRBJ2-7,CASNLAYEQYF,TGTGCCAGCAATTTGGCTTACGAGCAGTACTTC
-,TRBV29-1,many,TRBJ1-6,CSVGSGPDSPLHF,TGCAGCGTTGGGTCGGGGCCGGATTCACCCCTCCACTTT
-,TRBV5-6,-,TRBJ2-2,CASSPPTAGLTGELFF,TGTGCCAGCAGCCCCCCCACTGCGGGGCTGACCGGGGAGCTGTTTTTT
-,TRBV7-3,-,TRBJ1-4,CASSLSRGGDEKLFF,TGTGCCAGCAGCTTAAGCAGGGGTGGAGATGAAAAACTGTTTTTT
-,TRBV27,many,TRBJ2-7,CASSLKAGTYEQYF,TGTGCCAGCAGTTTAAAAGCAGGGACCTACGAGCAGTACTTC
-,TRBV5-5,many,TRBJ1-5,CASSFGRLNQPQHF,TGTGCCAGCAGCTTCGGTCGGTTAAATCAGCCCCAGCATTTT
-,TRBV12-3/TRBV12-4,-,TRBJ1-3,CASSLDRSYSGNTIYF,TGTGCCAGCAGTTTAGACCGGAGTTACTCTGGAAACACCATATATTTT
TRBD2,TRBV5-1,-,TRBJ2-5,CASSLSLAGAQETQYF,TGCGCCAGCAGCTTGTCTCTAGCGGGGGCTCAAGAGACCCAGTACTTC
-,TRBV7-2,-,TRBJ2-3,CASSSTTTDTQYF,TGTGCCAGCAGCTCCACTACTACAGATACGCAGTATTTT
TRBD1,TRBV12-3/TRBV12-4,-,TRBJ2-5,CASSLATGHQETQYF,TGTGCCAGCAGTTTGGCGACAGGGCACCAAGAGACCCAGTACTTC
-,TRBV5-1,-,TRBJ2-5,CASSLASGNEQYF,TGCGCCAGCAGCTTGGCCTCCGGCAATGAGCAGTACTTC
-,TRBV30,-,TRBJ2-3,CAWSVQVTDTQYF,TGTGCCTGGAGTGTACAAGTGACAGATACGCAGTATTTT
-,TRBV12-3/TRBV12-4,many,TRBJ2-7,CASSLTVSYEQYF,TGTGCCAGCAGTTTAACAGTATCGTACGAGCAGTACTTC
TRBD2,TRBV5-1,many,TRBJ2-1,CASSLGLAGGDYNEQFF,TGCGCCAGCAGCCTGGGACTAGCGGGAGGGGACTACAATGAGCAGTTCTTC
-,TRBV7-2,-,TRBJ2-1,CASSLEALYNERFF,TGTGCCAGCAGCTTAGAGGCCCTATACAATGAGCGGTTCTTC
TRBD1,TRBV5-1,many,TRBJ2-7,CASSAQGAHEQYF,TGCGCCAGCAGCGCACAGGGGGCCCACGAGCAGTACTTC
-,TRBV29-1,-,TRBJ2-2,CGASQGSTGELFF,TGCGGGGCGAGCCAGGGGAGTACCGGGGAGCTGTTTTTT
TRBD1,TRBV6-5,many,TRBJ1-5,CASRAGTGPNQPQHF,TGTGCCAGCAGGGCCGGGACAGGGCCCAATCAGCCCCAGCATTTT
-,TRBV12-3/TRBV12-4,-,TRBJ2-3,CASSIGRPGLPPTDTQYF,TGTGCCAGCAGTATAGGACGGCCGGGACTGCCCCCAACAGATACGCAGTATTTT
TRBD2,TRBV28,-,TRBJ2-1,CTSSSRKRGSSYNEQFF,TGTACCAGCAGTTCAAGGAAGCGGGGGAGCTCCTACAATGAGCAGTTCTTC
-,TRBV7-2,many,TRBJ2-6,CASSHGPASGANVLTF,TGTGCCAGCAGCCACGGACCTGCCTCTGGGGCCAACGTCCTGACTTTC
TRBD1,TRBV29-1,many,TRBJ1-2,CSVNGQGDYGYTF,TGCAGCGTGAACGGACAGGGTGACTATGGCTACACCTTC
TRBD2,TRBV7-2,many,TRBJ2-3,CASSLGLAGGRGTQYF,TGTGCCAGCAGCCTAGGGCTAGCGGGAGGGAGAGGTACGCAGTATTTT